One sample yielded the 9 T cell receptor beta chains listed below, sequenced in a study of response to subunit inactivated influenza vaccine. Each CDR3 protein is one row after TCRdb ran MiXCR on the RT-PCR reads. The sample includes more than 550,000 distinct CDR3 sequences, 11% of them seen just once. A further study also used this sample, focusing on T cells expressing NK-cell markers. That work contributes: What made the TCR beta cDNA was 5'RACE template switching with UMIs.

The material was PBMCs from blood, obtained on the day of vaccination. All receptors come from a man aged 50 to 60 who received an inactivated influenza vaccine.

The CDR3 coding sequence is TGTGCCAGCAGTTTTGAGGGACATCCGACCTACGAGCAGTACTTC. It specifies CASSFEGHPTYEQYF. The chain is built from TRBV27 and TRBJ2-7, with a possible D match to TRBD1 (6 bases). This CDR3 is built from 15 residues. Trimming pared 3 bases from V and 2 bases from J, leaving 14 bases between. Per germline, CDR1 MNHEY and CDR2 SMNVEV (reference sequence).

At least ten counts were recorded for this clonotype. The rearrangement uses TRBV4-3 and TRBJ2-2, with D possibly being TRBD2 (6 bases). Trimming stripped 5 bases from V and 4 bases from J, with 11 bases between. This CDR3 has 14 amino acids. Germline values: CDR1 LGHNA, CDR2 YSLEER. CDR3 region: CASSWAGTTGELFF. CDR3 DNA: TGCGCCAGCAGCTGGGCGGGGACCACCGGGGAGCTGTTTTTT.

This clonotype was counted ten times or more. For the CDR3, the DNA is TGTGCCAGCAGCTCGGGCGCCGGGGAGCTGTTTTTT. Protein sequence: CASSSGAGELFF. This sequence joins TRBV7-2 and TRBJ2-2; D gene ambiguous. Trimming took off 4 bases at V and 6 bases at J, with 6 bases between the two ends. CDR1 is SGHTA, CDR2 FQGNSA, per germline. This CDR3 spans 12 amino acids.

The chain couples TRBV4-3 to TRBJ2-2, with D unresolved. Trimming removed 4 bases at V and 0 bases at J, with 12 bases between. The germline gives CDR1 LGHNA, CDR2 YSLEER. The CDR3 length is 16 residues. The CDR3 here is CASSPGVASNTGELFF. For the CDR3, the DNA is TGCGCCAGCAGCCCTGGGGTGGCTTCGAACACCGGGGAGCTGTTTTTT.

Here the CDR3 DNA reads TGTGCCAGCAGTTTTAGGAGGGGCCCGAACTCCTACAATGAGCAGTTCTTC. Translating it yields CASSFRRGPNSYNEQFF. V and J are TRBV6-5 and TRBJ2-1, with D perhaps matching TRBD2 (6 bases). This CDR3 contains 17 residues. In germline, CDR1 is MNHEY, CDR2 SVGAGI. V was shortened by 4 bases and J by 0 bases, with 16 bases between the two germline ends.

J is TRBJ1-1 and V is TRBV6-2 or TRBV6-3, with D unresolved. V was shortened by 6 bases and J by 4 bases, with 9 bases between the two germline ends. Germline V lookup: CDR1 MNHEY, CDR2 SVGEGT. This CDR3 has 12 residues. The CDR3 bases are TGTGCCAGCAGGGCAGGCAGCACTGAAGCTTTCTTT. It codes for CASRAGSTEAFF.

This clonotype occurred many times. The chain has TRBV28 and TRBJ2-7; 7 nucleotides align to TRBD2. Per the germline V gene, CDR1 is MDHEN and CDR2 is SYDVKM. The ends lost 5 bases at V and 7 bases at J; junction bases unmatched: 11. This CDR3 spans 14 amino acids. The CDR3 DNA follows: TGTGCCAGCAGTCCCCATTCGGGGGGAAGGGAGCAGTACTTC. Translating it yields CASSPHSGGREQYF. Filled out from reference TRBV28 and TRBJ2-7, the complete variable domain reads DVKVTQSSRYLVKRTGEKVFLECVQDMDHENMFWYRQDPGLGLRLIYFSYDVKMKEKGDIPEGYSVSREKKERFSLILESASTNQTSMYLCASSPHSGGREQYFGPGTRLTVT.

The chain recombines TRBV15 with TRBJ2-1; D not resolved. The V end was cut by 0 bases, the J end by 4 bases, with 16 bases between. The germline CDR1 and CDR2 sequences are LNHNV and YYDKDF (reference sequence). There are 17 residues in the CDR3. The DNA for the CDR3 is TGTGCCACCAGCAGAGATATTGTTGGGTCCAGATACAATGAGCAGTTCTTC. Translated, it gives CATSRDIVGSRYNEQFF.

The rearrangement links TRBV27 to TRBJ2-7; TRBD2 aligns across 9 bases. The germline V gene has CDR1 MNHEY and CDR2 SMNVEV (reference sequence). The CDR3 has 16 residues. Trimming at V came to 0 bases and at J to 7 bases, leaving 10 bases not matched to a gene. CDR3 sequence (DNA): TGTGCCAGCAGTTTATCGATGGGTAGTAGCGGGAGTGAGCAGTACTTC. Translated: CASSLSMGSSGSEQYF.